A selection of T cell receptor beta chains follows, all from one sample in a study of T-cell reconstitution after alpha-beta-depleted transplantation in children. TCRdb re-derived calls from the PCR reads in MiXCR, one entry per CDR3 protein. The sample holds about 540,000 distinct CDR3 sequences, 15% to 20% seen once. Here the sequenced sample was PBMCs from the stem cell graft donor, taken from the stem cell graft. These receptors all stem from a human donor who donated a stem cell graft to a child with acute lymphoblastic leukemia. Each CDR3 is given with its conserved first and last residue. A D gene is named only where the DNA matches it firmly. Clone size is shown for a subset of rows, as once, few, many or a class of expanded clone.

D gene | J gene | clone size | V gene | CDR3 protein | CDR3 DNA
TRBD1 | TRBJ1-6 | - | TRBV4-1 | CASSPQVTGISPLHF | TGCGCCAGCAGCCCCCAAGTGACAGGGATCTCACCCCTCCACTTT
- | TRBJ1-6 | - | TRBV3-1 | CASSQEPRDSPLHF | TGTGCCAGCAGCCAAGAACCCAGGGATTCACCCCTCCACTTT
TRBD2 | TRBJ2-3 | - | TRBV5-1 | CASSLSLAGPPPTDTQYF | TGCGCCAGCAGCTTGAGCCTAGCGGGGCCCCCCCCCACAGATACGCAGTATTTT
TRBD1 | TRBJ2-2 | few | TRBV15 | CATQGAANTGELFF | TGTGCCACCCAGGGGGCCGCGAACACCGGGGAGCTGTTTTTT
- | TRBJ2-1 | few | TRBV6-2/TRBV6-3 | CASSYSSRPQFF | TGTGCCAGCAGTTACTCGTCACGTCCCCAGTTCTTC
- | TRBJ2-1 | - | TRBV19 | CASSIVGGEQFF | TGTGCCAGTAGTATCGTCGGTGGTGAGCAGTTCTTC
- | TRBJ1-5 | - | TRBV25-1 | CASLRAAAHQPQHF | TGTGCCAGCCTCCGCGCGGCGGCACATCAGCCCCAGCATTTT
- | TRBJ1-2 | few | TRBV20-1 | CSARGQIANYGYTF | TGCAGTGCTAGAGGACAGATCGCTAACTATGGCTACACCTTC
- | TRBJ2-2 | few | TRBV7-9 | CASSLTKGPGELFF | TGTGCCAGCAGCTTGACGAAGGGGCCCGGGGAGCTGTTTTTT
- | TRBJ1-1 | - | TRBV27 | CASKGWGTEAFF | TGTGCCAGTAAGGGGTGGGGCACTGAAGCTTTCTTT
- | TRBJ2-4 | few | TRBV5-8 | CASSLKGKNIQYF | TGTGCCAGCAGCTTAAAGGGCAAAAACATTCAGTACTTC
- | TRBJ2-1 | - | TRBV7-3 | CASSPGLPGAYNEQFF | TGTGCCAGCAGCCCCGGACTACCGGGGGCCTACAATGAGCAGTTCTTC
- | TRBJ1-1 | - | TRBV14 | CASSQDLIVAGWPEAFF | TGTGCCAGCAGCCAAGATCTGATTGTGGCGGGTTGGCCTGAAGCTTTCTTT
- | TRBJ1-5 | few | TRBV6-1 | CASSVRTGNQPQHF | TGTGCCAGCAGTGTCCGGACAGGCAATCAGCCCCAGCATTTT
- | TRBJ1-3 | - | TRBV4-1 | CASSHSSAGGNTIYF | TGCGCCAGCAGCCACTCTTCGGCAGGAGGAAACACCATATATTTT
- | TRBJ2-3 | - | TRBV27 | CASRRSGSTDTQYF | TGTGCCAGCCGACGGTCGGGCAGCACAGATACGCAGTATTTT
- | TRBJ1-1 | - | TRBV12-3/TRBV12-4 | CASTGSGAEAFF | TGTGCCAGCACTGGTTCCGGCGCTGAAGCTTTCTTT
TRBD1 | TRBJ2-3 | few | TRBV2 | CASSELGQGAPTDTQYF | TGTGCCAGCAGTGAATTGGGACAGGGGGCACCTACAGATACGCAGTATTTT
- | TRBJ1-5 | few | TRBV20-1 | CSARSGGPSNQPQHF | TGCAGTGCTAGGTCGGGGGGCCCTAGCAATCAGCCCCAGCATTTT
- | TRBJ2-7 | - | TRBV21-1 | CASSKAAGKGTYEQYF | TGTGCCAGCAGCAAAGCTGCGGGGAAGGGTACCTACGAGCAGTACTTC
TRBD1 | TRBJ1-6 | - | TRBV6-1 | CASRGTGSNSPLHF | TGTGCCAGCAGGGGGACAGGGAGTAATTCACCCCTCCACTTT
TRBD2 | TRBJ2-2 | - | TRBV27 | CASWGGSGRADTGELFF | TGTGCCAGCTGGGGAGGTAGCGGGAGGGCCGACACCGGGGAGCTGTTTTTT
TRBD1 | TRBJ1-1 | - | TRBV5-1 | CASSGPGTDTEAFF | TGCGCCAGCAGCGGACCCGGGACAGACACTGAAGCTTTCTTT
- | TRBJ1-5 | - | TRBV5-1 | CASSFGQGKPQHF | TGCGCCAGCAGCTTCGGGCAGGGTAAGCCCCAGCATTTT
- | TRBJ2-3 | - | TRBV13 | CASSLAAVTDTQYF | TGTGCCAGCAGCTTAGCGGCTGTCACAGATACGCAGTATTTT
- | TRBJ2-7 | many | TRBV7-2 | CASSLQSGSYEQYF | TGTGCCAGCAGCTTACAATCAGGCTCCTACGAGCAGTACTTC
- | TRBJ2-3 | - | TRBV9 | CASRAGDTQYF | TGTGCCAGCAGGGCTGGAGATACGCAGTATTTT